This entry lists 28 T cell receptor beta chains sequenced from one sample in a study of blood T cell repertoires in COVID-19. Assay: immunoSEQ multiplex PCR; the TCRdb copy retains only in-frame clones and omits some. The sample includes about 200,000 clones, around 80% of them seen just once. The specimen sequenced was peripheral blood. The receptors derive from an elderly woman with active or convalescent COVID-19.

The chain joins TRBV5-1 to TRBJ2-5; TRBD2 matches at 7 bases. Looked up from germline, CDR1 is SGHRS and CDR2 is YFSETQ. This CDR3 is 19 amino acids long. The V and J ends lost 5 bases and 0 bases, in that order; junction bases with no gene match: 19. The CDR3 loop is CASSSQGSGSGPNQETQYF. The CDR3 DNA is TGCGCCAGCAGTTCCCAGGGCTCTGGTAGCGGGCCGAACCAAGAGACCCAGTACTTC.

This clone was found a few times. The chain joins TRBV6-5 to TRBJ2-7, with D perhaps TRBD2 (7 bases). The V end lost 0 bases, the J end lost 6 bases, and 15 bases lay between the germline ends. This CDR3 comprises 15 residues. Germline assignment: CDR1 MNHEY and CDR2 SVGAGI. The DNA of the CDR3 is TGTGCCAGCAGTTACTCGAGTGGGGGGGCAGGCGAGCAGTACTTC. Translation gives CASSYSSGGAGEQYF.

V usage is TRBV20-1 and J usage is TRBJ1-2; D ambiguous. Trimming took 7 bases from V and 8 from J, leaving 5 bases between them. CDR3 size: 8 residues. Germline CDR1 is DFQATT and CDR2 is SNEGSKA (reference sequence). This chain's CDR3 is CSVPGYTF. CDR3 DNA sequence: TGCAGTGTCCCAGGCTACACCTTC.

This clone was seen a handful of times. DNA of the CDR3: TGTGCCAGCAGCCGAAACGGGACACCTAACTATGGCTACACCTTC. Translation: CASSRNGTPNYGYTF. The chain is built from TRBV4-2 and TRBJ1-2, with D perhaps matching TRBD1 (6 bases). CDR3 length: 15 amino acids. Germline-derived CDR1 and CDR2 are LGHNA and YNFKEQ. Trimming pared 4 bases from V and 0 bases from J, leaving 12 bases between.

This chain uses TRBV10-2 with TRBJ2-7, with TRBD2 identical over 8 bases. The CDR3 spans 15 residues. Per the germline V gene, CDR1 is WSHSY and CDR2 is SAAADI. The ends lost 6 bases at V and 6 bases at J; junction bases unmatched: 13. In DNA form, the CDR3 reads TGCGCCAGCAGGACCCACGGGACTAGAAGTCTCGAGCAGTACTTC. This sequence encodes CASRTHGTRSLEQYF.

The rearrangement uses TRBV2 and TRBJ1-1, with D maybe TRBD1 (5 bases). Germline CDR1 is SNHLY and CDR2 is FYNNEI. V shed 2 bases and J shed 1 base, with 8 bases lying between them. This CDR3 is built from 14 residues. The CDR3 nucleotides are TGTGCCAGCAGTGAAAGGGGCCCGAACACTGAAGCTTTCTTT. The encoded protein is CASSERGPNTEAFF.

V and J are TRBV5-1 and TRBJ2-7, with 9 bases lining up with TRBD1. There are 15 residues in the CDR3. Germline V gives CDR1 SGHRS, CDR2 YFSETQ. The J segment lost 1 base and the V segment lost 2 bases, leaving 4 bases of the junction unmatched. CDR3 region: CASSLQGASSYEQYF. The CDR3 DNA sequence: TGCGCCAGCAGCTTACAGGGGGCTTCATCCTACGAGCAGTACTTC.

J is TRBJ2-2 and V is TRBV5-1, with D tentatively TRBD1 (6 bases). The CDR3 spans 14 residues. The ends were cut back, 2 bases at V and 6 bases at J, with 11 bases in the middle. Germline CDR1 reads SGHRS; CDR2 reads YFSETQ. This chain's CDR3 is CASSLTGIPGELFF. The CDR3 DNA reads TGCGCCAGCAGCTTAACAGGGATTCCCGGGGAGCTGTTTTTT. The full variable domain, its missing parts supplied by reference TRBV5-1 and TRBJ2-2, is KAGVTQTPRYLIKTRGQQVTLSCSPISGHRSVSWYQQTPGQGLQFLFEYFSETQRNKGNFPGRFSGRQFSNSRSEMNVSTLELGDSALYLCASSLTGIPGELFFGEGSRLTVL.

The chain links TRBV3-1 (or the pseudogene TRBV3-2) to TRBJ1-6, with 7 bases matching TRBD1. Germline V gene sequence: CDR1 LGHDT, CDR2 YNNKEL (reference sequence). V dropped 1 base and J dropped 6; count of bases not matched to a gene: 3. This CDR3 is built from 15 residues. The CDR3 region has the DNA TGTGCCAGCAGCCAAGGACAGGGCGGTAATTCACCCCTCCACTTT. Amino acids: CASSQGQGGNSPLHF.

This rearrangement joins TRBV27 to TRBJ2-1, with D hard to call. Trimming pared 5 bases from V and 9 bases from J, leaving 14 bases between. Germline V gives CDR1 MNHEY, CDR2 SMNVEV (reference sequence). This CDR3 has 13 amino acids. The CDR3 reads CASSTLTVGEQFF. The CDR3 DNA reads as TGTGCCAGCAGTACCTTAACCGTCGGTGAGCAGTTCTTC.

The chain employs TRBV6-4 and TRBJ1-1, with D perhaps TRBD1 (5 bases). Germline CDR1 reads MRHNA; CDR2 reads SNTAGT. The CDR3 length is 14 residues. V lost 4 bases and J 8 bases, leaving 17 bases between the germline ends. The CDR3 coding sequence is TGTGCCAGCAGTGTCTCCGGTGGCGCAGGGGAAGCTTTCTTT. Protein: CASSVSGGAGEAFF.

This clone was picked up one time. V gene TRBV28 combines with J gene TRBJ2-5, with 10 bases identical to TRBD2. V gave up 3 bases and J gave up 5 bases; unmatched junction bases: 3. This CDR3 is built from 14 residues. Germline V gene sequence: CDR1 MDHEN, CDR2 SYDVKM. CDR3 coding DNA: TGTGCCAGCAGTTTTCTAGCGGGGGTGGAGACCCAGTACTTC. Amino acids: CASSFLAGVETQYF.

The chain is built from TRBV6-1 and TRBJ1-3; a possible D gene is TRBD1 (5 bases). V dropped 3 bases and J dropped 1 base, with 16 bases sitting between them. Germline V gives CDR1 MNHNS, CDR2 SASEGT. The CDR3 has 17 amino acids. CDR3 bases: TGTGCCAGCAGTGAGATGGGGGGGGGAACTTCTGGAAACACCATATATTTT. Protein product: CASSEMGGGTSGNTIYF.

The gene calls are TRBV5-1 and TRBJ2-7, with D possibly being TRBD2 (6 bases). This CDR3 contains 15 residues. Germline values: CDR1 SGHRS, CDR2 YFSETQ. V was trimmed by 0 bases and J by 4 bases, leaving 14 bases between them. The CDR3 DNA follows: TGCGCCAGCAGCTTGGGGGCAGGGCGGGATTACGAGCAGTACTTC. Translation: CASSLGAGRDYEQYF.

V is TRBV29-1 and J is TRBJ1-2, with D perhaps TRBD1 (6 bases). CDR1 and CDR2 (germline): SQVTM, ANQGSEA. The CDR3 contains 13 residues. Trimming cost V 8 bases and J 11 bases, with 24 bases left between them. CDR3 nucleotides: TGCAGCAAACCCCACAGGGCTAAGATTAAGTACACCTTC. It codes for CSKPHRAKIKYTF.

The chain combines TRBV10-3 with TRBJ1-3, with D perhaps matching TRBD1 (6 bases). In germline, CDR1 is ENHRY, CDR2 SYGVKD. V was trimmed by 7 bases and J by 2 bases, leaving 12 bases between them. The CDR3 totals 14 residues. CDR3 in amino acids: CAITGDIAGNTIYF. CDR3 in DNA: TGTGCCATCACCGGGGACATAGCTGGAAACACCATATATTTT.

In its sample, this clone was seen a few times. The chain has TRBV9 and TRBJ1-2; no definite D call. The length of the CDR3 is 15 residues. Germline V lookup: CDR1 SGDLS, CDR2 YYNGEE. The V end lost 0 bases, the J end lost 6 bases, and 15 bases lay between the germline ends. CDR3 nucleotide sequence: TGTGCCAGCAGCGTAGAGGGCCGGGGAGTGAATGGCTACACCTTC. It yields the protein CASSVEGRGVNGYTF. The entire variable domain, with the rest obtained from reference TRBV9 and TRBJ1-2, is as follows: DSGVTQTPKHLITATGQRVTLRCSPRSGDLSVYWYQQSLDQGLQFLIQYYNGEERAKGNILERFSAQQFPDLHSELNLSSLELGDSALYFCASSVEGRGVNGYTFGSGTRLTVV.

The V call is TRBV7-9, the J call TRBJ1-4; D may be TRBD1 (5 bases). The CDR3 has 12 amino acids. CDR1 and CDR2 from the germline V gene are SEHNR and FQNEAQ (reference sequence). Deletions cut 6 bases from V and 8 bases from J, with 10 bases between. CDR3 amino acids: CASSQGIEKLFF. The DNA of the CDR3 is TGTGCCAGCAGTCAGGGAATAGAAAAACTGTTTTTT.

This rearrangement joins TRBV5-1 to TRBJ2-1; no reliable D call. Germline CDR1 is SGHRS and CDR2 is YFSETQ. The length of the CDR3 is 14 residues. Trimming pared 2 bases from V and 6 bases from J, leaving 12 bases between. CDR3 in amino acids: CASSFGPQANEQFF. For the CDR3, the DNA is TGCGCCAGCAGCTTTGGCCCCCAGGCCAATGAGCAGTTCTTC. Complete variable domain (other parts from reference TRBV5-1 and TRBJ2-1): KAGVTQTPRYLIKTRGQQVTLSCSPISGHRSVSWYQQTPGQGLQFLFEYFSETQRNKGNFPGRFSGRQFSNSRSEMNVSTLELGDSALYLCASSFGPQANEQFFGPGTRLTVL.

The chain couples TRBV7-9 to TRBJ1-1; no clear D gene. V was cut by 5 bases and J by 4 bases, with 14 bases left in between. This CDR3 contains 14 residues. Germline V gives CDR1 SEHNR, CDR2 FQNEAQ (reference sequence). The CDR3 sequence: CASSPFGEGTEAFF. The DNA for the CDR3 is TGTGCCAGCAGCCCCTTCGGGGAGGGCACTGAAGCTTTCTTT. Looking up the rest from reference TRBV7-9 and TRBJ1-1 gives the full variable domain: DTGVSQNPRHKITKRGQNVTFRCDPISEHNRLYWYRQTLGQGPEFLTYFQNEAQLEKSRLLSDRFSAERPKGSFSTLEIQRTEQGDSAMYLCASSPFGEGTEAFFGQGTRLTVV.

The rearrangement uses TRBV10-3 and TRBJ2-5, with D unresolved. The CDR3 extends over 11 amino acids. Germline-derived CDR1 and CDR2 are ENHRY and SYGVKD. V shed 3 bases and J shed 4 bases, with 3 bases lying between them. The CDR3 reads CAISDGETQYF. The CDR3 DNA sequence: TGTGCCATCAGTGACGGAGAGACCCAGTACTTC.

The rearrangement links TRBV13 to TRBJ1-2; D remains unclear. The CDR3 totals 13 residues. The V and J ends lost 7 bases and 1 base respectively, with 10 bases between them. Germline CDR1 reads PRHDT; CDR2 reads FYEKMQ (reference sequence). This CDR3 reads CASTKFNNYGYTF. DNA of the CDR3: TGTGCCAGCACCAAATTCAATAACTATGGCTACACCTTC.

In DNA, the CDR3 is TGTGCCAGCAGTCGACCGACTAGCGGGACCTACAATGAGCAGTTCTTC. Protein sequence: CASSRPTSGTYNEQFF. V gene TRBV6-2 or TRBV6-3 combines with J gene TRBJ2-1; 11 bases align to TRBD2. Germline CDR1 MNHEY, CDR2 SVGEGT. The CDR3 has 16 amino acids. Germline trimming cut 5 bases from V and 2 bases from J; bases unmatched to any gene: 5.

The chain combines TRBV24-1 with TRBJ1-2; D remains unclear. Germline V lookup: CDR1 KGHDR, CDR2 SFDVKD. The CDR3 has 12 amino acids. The V gene lost 5 bases and the J gene lost 10 bases, with 13 bases spanning the gap. The CDR3 nucleotides are TGTGCCACCAGTGGGACTGGCAGACACTACACCTTC. Protein: CATSGTGRHYTF.

V gene TRBV30 combines with J gene TRBJ2-2; weak D call: TRBD2 (5 bases). The CDR3 spans 17 residues. Deletions cut 4 bases from V and 7 bases from J, with 25 bases between. Germline V gives CDR1 GTSNPN, CDR2 SVGIG (reference sequence). The CDR3 loop is CAWTEKRSGVSVGELFF. The CDR3 DNA is TGTGCCTGGACCGAAAAGCGGTCCGGGGTCTCGGTCGGGGAGCTGTTTTTT.

The V call is TRBV6-5, the J call TRBJ1-1, with a tentative D call TRBD1 (6 bases). V lost 7 bases to trimming and J lost 0 bases, with 9 bases between them. The CDR3 runs 13 residues. Germline CDR1 reads MNHEY; CDR2 reads SVGAGI. The DNA for the CDR3 is TGTGCCAGCATGGCAGGGGTGAACACTGAAGCTTTCTTT. Protein: CASMAGVNTEAFF.

The chain uses TRBV12-3 or TRBV12-4 and TRBJ1-2; possibly TRBD1 for D (5 bases). Trimming stripped 6 bases from V and 1 base from J, with 9 bases between. The CDR3 spans 13 residues. DNA for the CDR3: TGTGCCAGCAGAAATCAGGGTAACTATGGCTACACCTTC. Its protein is CASRNQGNYGYTF.

The rearrangement links TRBV5-1 to TRBJ2-3; D gene unclear. Per the germline V gene, CDR1 is SGHRS and CDR2 is YFSETQ. Deletions cut 4 bases from V and 2 bases from J, with 11 bases between. The CDR3 length is 14 residues. DNA for the CDR3: TGCGCCAGCAGCCCCGTACTGTCCACAGATACGCAGTATTTT. It specifies CASSPVLSTDTQYF.